This TCR beta chain comes out of a study of CD8 T cells in ankylosing spondylitis. General observations from the study: A TCR beta motif of roughly eight highly homologous variants seemed to mark ankylosing spondylitis blood.

Quantitative 5'-RACE with molecular barcodes produced the TCR beta libraries. TCRdb re-called the 5' RACE reads with MiXCR, one entry per CDR3 protein. The sample shows roughly 180,000 distinct CDR3 sequences, more than 10% of them seen only once. In germline, CDR1 is MRHNA, CDR2 SNTAGT. Trimming took 2 bases from V and 2 from J, leaving 5 bases between them. The CDR3 is 13 amino acids. This clonotype has ten or more counts. Its antigen remains unknown. The specimen was blood, either unsorted or a sorted T cell fraction (not recorded which). The source of this sequence is a male donor with ankylosing spondylitis or in good health (not recorded which). The V gene is TRBV6-4, the J gene TRBJ2-3; D is ambiguous. The CDR3: CASSDRSTDTQYF. The CDR3, as DNA: TGTGCCAGCAGTGACAGGTCCACAGATACGCAGTATTTT.